The TCR beta chain under discussion was sequenced for a study of blood T cell repertoires in COVID-19. Study-level background: Sources were T cells, B-cell-depleted T cells, or PBMCs; the material itself was cDNA or gDNA.

Per the original data handling: Amplification of reference gene primers provided the estimated nucleated cell counts. TCRdb keeps only in-frame clones here, not all; method: immunoSEQ multiplex PCR. V and J calls and clone size are copied from that table; D and trimming were computed from the DNA. Of 250,000 to 300,000 clones in the sample, roughly 86% were seen once. The source of this sequence is a man between 18 and 35 years old with active or convalescent COVID-19. Sequencing input: peripheral blood.

The chain's CDR3 is CATSDLRTGPPYNSPLHF. As DNA, the CDR3 is TGTGCCACCAGTGATTTGAGGACAGGGCCGCCTTATAATTCACCCCTCCACTTT. The rearrangement joins TRBV24-1 to TRBJ1-6; 8 bases map to TRBD1. J was trimmed by 4 bases and V by 0 bases; bases with no gene match: 7. There are 18 residues in the CDR3. The germline CDR1 and CDR2 sequences are KGHDR and SFDVKD.